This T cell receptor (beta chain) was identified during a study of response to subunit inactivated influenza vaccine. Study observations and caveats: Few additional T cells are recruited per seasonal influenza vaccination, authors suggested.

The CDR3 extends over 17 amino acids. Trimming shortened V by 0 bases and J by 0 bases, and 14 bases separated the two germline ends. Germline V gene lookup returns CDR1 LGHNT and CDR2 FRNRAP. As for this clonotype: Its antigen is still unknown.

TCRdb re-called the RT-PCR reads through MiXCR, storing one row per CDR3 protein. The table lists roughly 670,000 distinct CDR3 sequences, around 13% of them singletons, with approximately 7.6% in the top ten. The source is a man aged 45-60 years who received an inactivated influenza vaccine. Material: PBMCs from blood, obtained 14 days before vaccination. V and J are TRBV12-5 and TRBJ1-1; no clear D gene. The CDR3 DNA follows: TGTGCTAGTGGTTTGGTCGCAGGCGCGGTTATGAACACTGAAGCTTTCTTT. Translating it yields CASGLVAGAVMNTEAFF.